This TCR beta chain was captured in a study of blood T cell repertoires in COVID-19 (dated by TCRdb to the early 2020s). Some background on the complete study: Collaborator samples came from the United States, Italy and Spain and covered acute and convalescent phases of COVID-19. The prospective study material was composed of cDNA or gDNA derived from T cells, B-cell-depleted T cells, or PBMCs. Deeply sampled blood TCRbeta repertoires from subjects exposed to, actively infected with, or recovered from COVID-19 were included in the dataset. The repertoires were released in a freely available public database meant as a resource for research on the immune response to SARS-CoV-2. The samples were drawn from the first 160 participants of the ongoing ImmuneRACE study and from roughly 1,300 subjects provided by 6 global collaborators. Nearly every sample came with metadata listing a de-identified subject ID, COVID-19 status, age in years and sex. Where HLA class I and class II types were available, the types were taken from metadata supplied by the sample provider, not from assay-based typing.

Regarding this clone: What this receptor recognizes is not known. No per-base quality is available; no much larger clone lies one base away.

Each collaborating institution followed its own protocols to collect whole blood in K2EDTA tubes. For TCRbeta analysis, collaborators shipped samples as frozen whole blood, isolated PBMCs, or DNA extracted from either of those sample types. The study at large found these results: Clinical and demographic metadata were provided uncurated, with the amount varying by source and participant.

The immunoSEQ Assay, a bias-controlled multiplex PCR, was used to amplify TCRbeta CDR3 regions from genomic DNA. The paper's data handling went like this. Within the assay, amplification of reference gene primers was used to estimate how many nucleated cells each sample contained. To quantify the absolute abundance of each unique TCRbeta CDR3 rearrangement, sequence reads were collapsed and filtered. For each sample, productive Simpson clonality was calculated by taking the square root of Simpson's diversity index across productive rearrangements. In TCRdb, the immuneACCESS table is reduced to in-frame sequences with V and J assigned. These tables do not hold every clone; where another copy was compared, an unresolved V gene accounts for under half, and the others remain unexplained. V, J and clone size were drawn from that table, and D and trimming were deduced from the DNA. Across this sample there are over 200,000 clones, with 84% seen only once. Approximately 8.1% of the sample is held by the ten biggest clonotypes.

For CDR1 and CDR2, the germline V gene (reference sequence) lists SGHAT and FQDESV. V was cut back by 5 bases and J by 2 bases, leaving a gap of 16 bases between them. Inclusive of the bounding cysteine and phenylalanine, the CDR3 is 16 residues long. Only the CDR3 portion is preserved as DNA: 48 bases, with reading frame beginning at the first base. The rearranged segments are TRBV11-1 and TRBJ1-3, with an unclear D gene assignment. Sequencing was performed on peripheral blood. The source is a woman in her forties or fifties with active or convalescent COVID-19. The CDR3 protein is CASSQSAARTGNTIYF. At the DNA level, the sequence is TGTGCCAGCAGCCAGTCCGCCGCCAGAACTGGAAACACCATATATTTT.